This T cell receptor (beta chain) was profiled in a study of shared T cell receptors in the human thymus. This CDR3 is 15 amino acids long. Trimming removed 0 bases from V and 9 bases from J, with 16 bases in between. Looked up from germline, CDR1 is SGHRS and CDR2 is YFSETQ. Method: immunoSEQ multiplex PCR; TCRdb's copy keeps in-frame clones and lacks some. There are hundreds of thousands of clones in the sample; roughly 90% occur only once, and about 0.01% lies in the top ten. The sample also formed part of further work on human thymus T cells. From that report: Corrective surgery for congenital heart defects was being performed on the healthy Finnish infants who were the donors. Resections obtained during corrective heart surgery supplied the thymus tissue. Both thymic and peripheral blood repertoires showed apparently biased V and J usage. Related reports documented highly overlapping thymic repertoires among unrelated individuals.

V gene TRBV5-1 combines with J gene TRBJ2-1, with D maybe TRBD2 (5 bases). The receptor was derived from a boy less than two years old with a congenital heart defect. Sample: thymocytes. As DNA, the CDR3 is TGCGCCAGCAGCTTGGCAGTAGCGAGAAATACTGAGCAGTTCTTC. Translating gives CASSLAVARNTEQFF.